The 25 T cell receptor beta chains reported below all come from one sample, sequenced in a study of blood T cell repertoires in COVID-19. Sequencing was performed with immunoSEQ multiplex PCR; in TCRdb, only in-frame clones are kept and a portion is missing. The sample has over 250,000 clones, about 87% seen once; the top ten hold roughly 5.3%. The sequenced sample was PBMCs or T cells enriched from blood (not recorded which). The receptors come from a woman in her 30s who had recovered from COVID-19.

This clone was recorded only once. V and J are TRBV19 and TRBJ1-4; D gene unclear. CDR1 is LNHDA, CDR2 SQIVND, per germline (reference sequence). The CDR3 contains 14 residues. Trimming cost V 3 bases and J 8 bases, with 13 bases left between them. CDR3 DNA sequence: TGTGCCAGTAGTATTTTGGGTACTATGGAAAAACTGTTTTTT. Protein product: CASSILGTMEKLFF. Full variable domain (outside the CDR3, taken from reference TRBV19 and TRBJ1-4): DGGITQSPKYLFRKEGQNVTLSCEQNLNHDAMYWYRQDPGQGLRLIYYSQIVNDFQKGDIAEGYSVSREKKESFPLTVTSAQKNPTAFYLCASSILGTMEKLFFGSGTQLSVL.

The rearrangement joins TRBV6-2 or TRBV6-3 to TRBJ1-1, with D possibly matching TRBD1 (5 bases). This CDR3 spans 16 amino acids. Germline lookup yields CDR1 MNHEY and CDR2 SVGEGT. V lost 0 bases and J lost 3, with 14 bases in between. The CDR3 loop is CASSYSPGGGDTEAFF. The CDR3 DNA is TGTGCCAGCAGTTACTCTCCTGGGGGGGGAGACACTGAAGCTTTCTTT.

CDR3 region: CASSLALLTVYEQYF. The CDR3 nucleotides read TGTGCCAGCAGCTTAGCCCTCCTCACGGTCTACGAGCAGTACTTC. The gene calls are TRBV11-2 and TRBJ2-7, with D hard to call. The CDR3 contains 15 residues. Germline CDR1 reads SGHAT; CDR2 reads FQNNGV. V lost 1 base to trimming and J lost 3 bases, with 13 bases between them.

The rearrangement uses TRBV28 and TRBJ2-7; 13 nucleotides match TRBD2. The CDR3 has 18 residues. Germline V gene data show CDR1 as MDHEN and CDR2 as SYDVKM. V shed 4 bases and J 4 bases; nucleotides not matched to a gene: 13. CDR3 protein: CASSSPGLAGAPGYEQYF. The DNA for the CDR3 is TGTGCCAGCAGTTCCCCTGGACTAGCGGGGGCCCCTGGGTACGAGCAGTACTTC.

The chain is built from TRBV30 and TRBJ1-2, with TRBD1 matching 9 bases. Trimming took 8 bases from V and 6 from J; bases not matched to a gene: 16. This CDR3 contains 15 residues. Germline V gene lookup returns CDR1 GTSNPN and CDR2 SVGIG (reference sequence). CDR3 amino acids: CAGHSSAGTGNGYTF. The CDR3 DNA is TGTGCCGGCCACTCTTCCGCCGGGACAGGGAATGGCTACACCTTC.

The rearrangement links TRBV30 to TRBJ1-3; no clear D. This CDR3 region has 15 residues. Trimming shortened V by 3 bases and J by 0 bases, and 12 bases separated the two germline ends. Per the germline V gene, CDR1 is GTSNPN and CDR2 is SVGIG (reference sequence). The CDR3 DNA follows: TGTGCCTGGAGGGGAGGCAGTACCTCTGGAAACACCATATATTTT. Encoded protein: CAWRGGSTSGNTIYF.

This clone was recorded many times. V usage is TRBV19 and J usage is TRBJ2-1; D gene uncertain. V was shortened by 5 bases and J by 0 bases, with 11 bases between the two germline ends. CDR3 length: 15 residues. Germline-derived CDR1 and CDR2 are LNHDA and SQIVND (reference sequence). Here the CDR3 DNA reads TGTGCCAGTAGTCCCTTGATTAGCTCCTACAATGAGCAGTTCTTC. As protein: CASSPLISSYNEQFF. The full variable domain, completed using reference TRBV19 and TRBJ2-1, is DGGITQSPKYLFRKEGQNVTLSCEQNLNHDAMYWYRQDPGQGLRLIYYSQIVNDFQKGDIAEGYSVSREKKESFPLTVTSAQKNPTAFYLCASSPLISSYNEQFFGPGTRLTVL.

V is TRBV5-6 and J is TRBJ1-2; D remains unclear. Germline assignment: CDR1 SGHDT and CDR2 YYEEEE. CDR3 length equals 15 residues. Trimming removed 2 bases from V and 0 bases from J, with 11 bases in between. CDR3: CASSFRVTANYGYTF. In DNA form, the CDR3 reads TGTGCCAGCAGCTTTCGGGTAACGGCTAACTATGGCTACACCTTC.

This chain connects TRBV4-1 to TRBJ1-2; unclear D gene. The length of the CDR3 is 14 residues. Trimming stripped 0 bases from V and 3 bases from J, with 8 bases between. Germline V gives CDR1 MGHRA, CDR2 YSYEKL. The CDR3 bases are TGCGCCAGCAGCCAAGACCGAGGAGACTATGGCTACACCTTC. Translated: CASSQDRGDYGYTF.

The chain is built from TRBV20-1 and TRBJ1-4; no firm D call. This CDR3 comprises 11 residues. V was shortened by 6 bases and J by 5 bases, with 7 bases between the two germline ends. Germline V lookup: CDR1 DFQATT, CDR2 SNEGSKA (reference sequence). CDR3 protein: CSASANEKLFF. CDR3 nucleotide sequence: TGCAGTGCATCTGCGAATGAAAAACTGTTTTTT.

CDR3 in amino acids: CASSITGATNYGYTF. DNA of the CDR3: TGTGCCAGTAGTATTACAGGGGCGACTAACTATGGCTACACCTTC. V usage is TRBV19 and J usage is TRBJ1-2; 7 bases align to TRBD1. Germline V gene sequence: CDR1 LNHDA, CDR2 SQIVND (reference sequence). J was trimmed by 0 bases and V by 3 bases; bases with no gene match: 4. There are 15 residues in the CDR3.

CDR3 residues: CASSQDRPKGAYGYTF. The CDR3, as DNA: TGCGCCAGCAGCCAAGATCGACCAAAGGGGGCCTATGGCTACACCTTC. The V and J genes are TRBV4-3 and TRBJ1-2; TRBD1 matches 7 bases. The CDR3 has 16 residues. Trimming at V came to 0 bases and at J to 4 bases, leaving 8 bases not matched to a gene. Germline values: CDR1 LGHNA, CDR2 YSLEER.

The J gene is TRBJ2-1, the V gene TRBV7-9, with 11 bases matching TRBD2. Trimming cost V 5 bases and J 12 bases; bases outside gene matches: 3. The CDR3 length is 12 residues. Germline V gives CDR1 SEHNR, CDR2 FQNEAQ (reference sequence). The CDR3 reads CASSLGLAGQFF. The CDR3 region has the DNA TGTGCCAGCAGCCTAGGACTAGCGGGGCAGTTCTTC.

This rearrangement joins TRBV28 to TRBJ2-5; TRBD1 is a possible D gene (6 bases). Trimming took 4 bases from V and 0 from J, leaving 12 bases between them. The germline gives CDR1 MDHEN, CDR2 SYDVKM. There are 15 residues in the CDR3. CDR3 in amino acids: CASSWLQGHQETQYF. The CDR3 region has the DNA TGTGCCAGCAGTTGGCTCCAGGGGCACCAAGAGACCCAGTACTTC.

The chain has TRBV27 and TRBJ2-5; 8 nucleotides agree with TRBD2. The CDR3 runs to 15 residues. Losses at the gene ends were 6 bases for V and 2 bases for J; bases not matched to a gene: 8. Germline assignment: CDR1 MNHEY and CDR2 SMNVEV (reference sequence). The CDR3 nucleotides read TGTGCCAGCAGCCCTCAGACTAGCGCGCAAGAGACCCAGTACTTC. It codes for CASSPQTSAQETQYF.

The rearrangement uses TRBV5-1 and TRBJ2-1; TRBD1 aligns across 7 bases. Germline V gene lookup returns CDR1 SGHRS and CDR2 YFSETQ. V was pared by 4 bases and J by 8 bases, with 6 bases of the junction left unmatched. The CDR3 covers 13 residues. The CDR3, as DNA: TGCGCCAGCAGCCCGGACAGGTTCCATGAGCAGTTCTTC. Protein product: CASSPDRFHEQFF.

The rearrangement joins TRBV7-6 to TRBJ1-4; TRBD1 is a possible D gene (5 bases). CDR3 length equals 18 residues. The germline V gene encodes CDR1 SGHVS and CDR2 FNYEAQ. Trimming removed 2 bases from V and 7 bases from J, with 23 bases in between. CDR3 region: CASSLLRGEDALSEKLFF. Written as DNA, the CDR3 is TGTGCCAGCAGCTTATTGCGAGGGGAGGATGCTTTGAGTGAAAAACTGTTTTTT.

CDR3 region: CASSRAPPWGYTF. The CDR3 DNA follows: TGTGCCAGCAGCCGCGCACCTCCGTGGGGCTACACCTTC. The chain carries TRBV12-3 or TRBV12-4 and TRBJ1-2; D ambiguous. This CDR3 comprises 13 residues. V was pared by 6 bases and J by 8 bases, with 16 bases between.

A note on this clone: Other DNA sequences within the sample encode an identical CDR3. The CDR3 sequence is CASSSHYEQYF. The CDR3 nucleotides are TGTGCCAGCAGTTCACACTACGAGCAGTACTTC. V and J are TRBV28 and TRBJ2-7; the D is unclear. CDR1 is MDHEN and CDR2 is SYDVKM in the germline V gene. Trimming pared 4 bases from V and 3 bases from J, leaving 4 bases between. This CDR3 is built from 11 residues.

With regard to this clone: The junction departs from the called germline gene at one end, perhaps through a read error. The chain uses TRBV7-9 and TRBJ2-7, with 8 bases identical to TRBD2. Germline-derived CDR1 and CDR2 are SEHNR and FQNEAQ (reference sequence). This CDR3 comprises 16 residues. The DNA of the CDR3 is TGTGCCAGCAGCCTAGCGCCAACGGGGGGGAAGTACGAGCAGTACTTC. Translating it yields CASSLAPTGGKYEQYF.

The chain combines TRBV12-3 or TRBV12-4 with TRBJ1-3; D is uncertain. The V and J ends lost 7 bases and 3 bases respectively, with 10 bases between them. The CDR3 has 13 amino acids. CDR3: CASTPGSGNTIYF. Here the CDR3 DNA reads TGTGCCAGCACCCCGGGAAGTGGAAACACCATATATTTT.

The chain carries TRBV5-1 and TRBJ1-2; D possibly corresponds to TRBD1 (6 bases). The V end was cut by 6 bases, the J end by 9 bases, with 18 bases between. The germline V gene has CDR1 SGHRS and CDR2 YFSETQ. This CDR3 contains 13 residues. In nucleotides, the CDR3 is TGCGCCAGCACCCCCCGGCCAGGGGAGAGCTACACCTTC. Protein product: CASTPRPGESYTF.

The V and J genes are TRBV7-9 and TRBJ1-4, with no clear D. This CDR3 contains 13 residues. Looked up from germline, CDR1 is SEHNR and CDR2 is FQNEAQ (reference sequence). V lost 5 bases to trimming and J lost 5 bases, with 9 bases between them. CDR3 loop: CASSVVGNEKLFF. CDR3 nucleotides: TGTGCCAGCAGCGTGGTGGGCAATGAAAAACTGTTTTTT.

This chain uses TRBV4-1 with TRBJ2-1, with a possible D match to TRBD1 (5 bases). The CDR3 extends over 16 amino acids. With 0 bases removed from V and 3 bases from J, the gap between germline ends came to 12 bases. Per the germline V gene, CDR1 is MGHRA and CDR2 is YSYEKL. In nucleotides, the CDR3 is TGCGCCAGCAGCCAAGAAATTCCAGGGAACTACAATGAGCAGTTCTTC. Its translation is CASSQEIPGNYNEQFF.

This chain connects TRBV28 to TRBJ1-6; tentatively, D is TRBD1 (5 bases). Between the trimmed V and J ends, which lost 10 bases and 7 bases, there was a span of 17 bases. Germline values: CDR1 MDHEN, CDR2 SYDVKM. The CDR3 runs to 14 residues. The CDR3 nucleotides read TGTGCCACTAGAGCACACGCAGGGAATTCACCCCTCCACTTT. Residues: CATRAHAGNSPLHF.